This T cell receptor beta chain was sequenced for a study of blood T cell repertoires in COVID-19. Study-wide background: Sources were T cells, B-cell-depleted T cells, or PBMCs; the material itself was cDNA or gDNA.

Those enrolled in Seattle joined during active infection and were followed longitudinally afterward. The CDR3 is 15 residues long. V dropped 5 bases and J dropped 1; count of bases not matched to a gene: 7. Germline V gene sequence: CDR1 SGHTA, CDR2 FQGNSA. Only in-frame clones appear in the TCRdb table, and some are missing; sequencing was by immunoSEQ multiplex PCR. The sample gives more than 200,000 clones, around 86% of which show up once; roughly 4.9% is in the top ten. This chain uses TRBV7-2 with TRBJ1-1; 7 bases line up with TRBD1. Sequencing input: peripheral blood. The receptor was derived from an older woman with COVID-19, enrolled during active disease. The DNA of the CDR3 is TGTGCCAGCAGCCCTGGGACAGCCCCGAACACTGAAGCTTTCTTT. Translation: CASSPGTAPNTEAFF.